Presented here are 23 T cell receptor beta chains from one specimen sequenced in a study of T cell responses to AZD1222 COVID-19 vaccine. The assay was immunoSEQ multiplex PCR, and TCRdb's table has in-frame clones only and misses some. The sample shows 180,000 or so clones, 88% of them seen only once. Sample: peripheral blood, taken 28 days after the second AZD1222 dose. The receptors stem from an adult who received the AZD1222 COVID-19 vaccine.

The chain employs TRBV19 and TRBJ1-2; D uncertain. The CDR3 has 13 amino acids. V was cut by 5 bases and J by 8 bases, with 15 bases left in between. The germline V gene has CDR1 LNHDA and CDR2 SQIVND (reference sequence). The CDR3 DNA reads TGTGCCAGTAGTGTGGGCCACTATGGGGGCTACACCTTC. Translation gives CASSVGHYGGYTF. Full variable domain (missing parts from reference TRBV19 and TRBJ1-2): DGGITQSPKYLFRKEGQNVTLSCEQNLNHDAMYWYRQDPGQGLRLIYYSQIVNDFQKGDIAEGYSVSREKKESFPLTVTSAQKNPTAFYLCASSVGHYGGYTFGSGTRLTVV.

The chain's CDR3 is CATSAPRPRERRPAYNEQFF. The CDR3 DNA follows: TGTGCCACCAGTGCCCCCCGCCCACGGGAGCGGAGGCCCGCTTACAATGAGCAGTTCTTC. The rearrangement uses TRBV24-1 and TRBJ2-1, with D perhaps TRBD2 (6 bases). Trimming stripped 5 bases from V and 4 bases from J, with 29 bases between. This CDR3 region has 20 residues. The germline gives CDR1 KGHDR, CDR2 SFDVKD.

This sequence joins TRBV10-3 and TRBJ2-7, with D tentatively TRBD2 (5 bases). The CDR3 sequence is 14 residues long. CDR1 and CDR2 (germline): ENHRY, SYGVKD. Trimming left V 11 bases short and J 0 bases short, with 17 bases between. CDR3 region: CAARESGSSYEQYF. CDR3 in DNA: TGTGCCGCCCGGGAATCGGGAAGCTCCTACGAGCAGTACTTC.

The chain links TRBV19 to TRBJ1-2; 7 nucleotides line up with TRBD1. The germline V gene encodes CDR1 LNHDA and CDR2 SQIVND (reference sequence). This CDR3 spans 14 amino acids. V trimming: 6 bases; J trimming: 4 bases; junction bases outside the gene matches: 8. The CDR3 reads CASREYRDSYGYTF. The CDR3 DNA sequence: TGTGCCAGTAGAGAATACCGGGACAGCTATGGCTACACCTTC.

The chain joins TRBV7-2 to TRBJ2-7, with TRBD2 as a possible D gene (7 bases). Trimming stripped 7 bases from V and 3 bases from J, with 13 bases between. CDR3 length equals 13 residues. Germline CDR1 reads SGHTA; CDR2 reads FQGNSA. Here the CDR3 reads CASILGGGYEQYF. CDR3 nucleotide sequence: TGTGCCAGCATCCTGGGAGGGGGCTACGAGCAGTACTTC.

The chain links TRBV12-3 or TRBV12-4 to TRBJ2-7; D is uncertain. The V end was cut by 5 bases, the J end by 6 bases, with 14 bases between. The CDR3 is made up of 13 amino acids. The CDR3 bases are TGTGCCAGCAGTGTCCGTGGTCCTGCCGAGCAGTACTTC. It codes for CASSVRGPAEQYF.

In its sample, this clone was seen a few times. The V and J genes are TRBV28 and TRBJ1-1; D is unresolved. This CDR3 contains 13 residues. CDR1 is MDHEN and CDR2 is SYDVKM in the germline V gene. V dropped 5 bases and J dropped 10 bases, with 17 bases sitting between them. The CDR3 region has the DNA TGTGCCAGCAGTCCCGCGGCGGTCGTCCCAGCTTTCTTT. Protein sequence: CASSPAAVVPAFF.

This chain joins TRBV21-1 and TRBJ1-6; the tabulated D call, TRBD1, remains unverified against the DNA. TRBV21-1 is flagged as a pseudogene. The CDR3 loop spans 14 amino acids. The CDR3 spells CASSKQTGGSPLHF. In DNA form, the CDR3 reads TGTGCCAGCAGCAAGCAGACAGGGGGATCACCCCTCCACTTT.

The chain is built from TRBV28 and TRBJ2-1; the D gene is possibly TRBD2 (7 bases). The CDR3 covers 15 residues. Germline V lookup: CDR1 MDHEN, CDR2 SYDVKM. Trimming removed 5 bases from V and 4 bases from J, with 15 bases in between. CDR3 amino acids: CASSPQGGGYNEQFF. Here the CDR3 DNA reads TGTGCCAGCAGTCCCCAGGGAGGGGGTTACAATGAGCAGTTCTTC.

The CDR3 sequence: CASSFTRGTEAFF. CDR3 coding DNA: TGTGCCAGCAGTTTTACCCGGGGCACTGAAGCTTTCTTT. The rearrangement uses TRBV28 and TRBJ1-1; D remains ambiguous. This CDR3 contains 13 residues. Germline V lookup: CDR1 MDHEN, CDR2 SYDVKM. Trimming cost V 3 bases and J 4 bases, with 9 bases left between them.

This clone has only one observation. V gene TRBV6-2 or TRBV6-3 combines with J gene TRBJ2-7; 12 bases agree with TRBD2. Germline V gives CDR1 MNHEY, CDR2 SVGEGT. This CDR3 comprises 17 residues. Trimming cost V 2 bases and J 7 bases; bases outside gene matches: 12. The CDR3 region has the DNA TGTGCCAGCAGTTACCGGCGGCTAGCGGGAGGGCCGGGGGAGCAGTACTTC. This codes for CASSYRRLAGGPGEQYF.

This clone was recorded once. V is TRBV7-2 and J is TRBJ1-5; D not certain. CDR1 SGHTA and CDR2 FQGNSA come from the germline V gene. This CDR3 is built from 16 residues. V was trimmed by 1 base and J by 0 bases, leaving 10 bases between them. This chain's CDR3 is CASSLGFGHSNQPQHF. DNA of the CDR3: TGTGCCAGCAGCTTAGGGTTCGGTCATAGCAATCAGCCCCAGCATTTT. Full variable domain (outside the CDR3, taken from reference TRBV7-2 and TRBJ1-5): GAGVSQSPSNKVTEKGKDVELRCDPISGHTALYWYRQSLGQGLEFLIYFQGNSAPDKSGLPSDRFSAERTGGSVSTLTIQRTQQEDSAVYLCASSLGFGHSNQPQHFGDGTRLSIL.

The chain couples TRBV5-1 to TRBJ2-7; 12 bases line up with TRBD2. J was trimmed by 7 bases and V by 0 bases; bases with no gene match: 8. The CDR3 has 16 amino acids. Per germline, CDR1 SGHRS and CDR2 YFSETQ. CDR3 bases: TGCGCCAGCAGCTTGGGGCTAGCGGGAGGGCCTGGTGAGCAGTACTTC. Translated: CASSLGLAGGPGEQYF.

In DNA, the CDR3 is TGTGCCAGCAGTTTAAAAGGGTCCTACAATGAGCAGTTCTTC. It translates to CASSLKGSYNEQFF. J is TRBJ2-1 and V is TRBV28; D gene unclear. This CDR3 comprises 14 residues. Germline CDR1 is MDHEN and CDR2 is SYDVKM. V was clipped by 2 bases and J by 1 base, with 6 bases between them.

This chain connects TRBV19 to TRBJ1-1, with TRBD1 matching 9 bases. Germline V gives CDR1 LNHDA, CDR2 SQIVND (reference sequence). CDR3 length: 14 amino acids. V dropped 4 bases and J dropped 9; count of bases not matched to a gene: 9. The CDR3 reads CASSSRQGGVKAFF. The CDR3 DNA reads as TGTGCCAGTAGTAGCCGACAGGGGGGTGTTAAAGCTTTCTTT.

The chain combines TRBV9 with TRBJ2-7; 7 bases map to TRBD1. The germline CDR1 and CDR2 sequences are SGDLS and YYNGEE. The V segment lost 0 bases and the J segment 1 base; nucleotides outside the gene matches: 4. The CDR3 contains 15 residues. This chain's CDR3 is CASSVEQGYSYEQYF. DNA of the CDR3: TGTGCCAGCAGCGTAGAACAGGGGTATTCCTACGAGCAGTACTTC.

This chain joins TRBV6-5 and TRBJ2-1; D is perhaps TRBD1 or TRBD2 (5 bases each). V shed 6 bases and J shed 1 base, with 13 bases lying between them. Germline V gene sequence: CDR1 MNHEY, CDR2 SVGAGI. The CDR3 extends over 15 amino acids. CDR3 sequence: CASRGTFGSYNEQFF. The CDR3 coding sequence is TGTGCCAGCAGAGGGACGTTTGGTTCCTACAATGAGCAGTTCTTC.

For the CDR3, the DNA is TGTGCCAGCAGTTTTTCTAGGATCTCTGGAAACACCATATATTTT. It is translated as CASSFSRISGNTIYF. The chain carries TRBV28 and TRBJ1-3; D is undetermined. The CDR3 loop spans 15 amino acids. Trimming shortened V by 3 bases and J by 0 bases, and 9 bases separated the two germline ends. Germline CDR1 reads MDHEN; CDR2 reads SYDVKM.

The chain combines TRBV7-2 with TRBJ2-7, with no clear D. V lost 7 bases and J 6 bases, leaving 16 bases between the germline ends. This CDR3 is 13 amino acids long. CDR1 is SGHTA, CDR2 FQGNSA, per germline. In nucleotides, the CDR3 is TGTGCCAGCACCCTGAGCCCCGGCGGCGAGCAGTACTTC. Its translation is CASTLSPGGEQYF.

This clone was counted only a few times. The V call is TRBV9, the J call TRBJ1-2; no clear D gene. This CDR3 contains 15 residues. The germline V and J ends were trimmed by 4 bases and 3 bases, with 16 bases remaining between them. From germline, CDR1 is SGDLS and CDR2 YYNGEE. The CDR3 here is CASSTRELPDYGYTF. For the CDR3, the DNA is TGTGCCAGCAGCACCCGCGAGTTACCGGACTATGGCTACACCTTC. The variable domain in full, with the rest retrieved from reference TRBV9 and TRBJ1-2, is DSGVTQTPKHLITATGQRVTLRCSPRSGDLSVYWYQQSLDQGLQFLIQYYNGEERAKGNILERFSAQQFPDLHSELNLSSLELGDSALYFCASSTRELPDYGYTFGSGTRLTVV.

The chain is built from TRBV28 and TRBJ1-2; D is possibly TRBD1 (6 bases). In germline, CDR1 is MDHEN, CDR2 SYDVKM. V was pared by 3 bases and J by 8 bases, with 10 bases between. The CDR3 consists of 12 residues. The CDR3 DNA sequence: TGTGCCAGCAGTTTGACAGGCAGCGGCTACACCTTC. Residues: CASSLTGSGYTF.

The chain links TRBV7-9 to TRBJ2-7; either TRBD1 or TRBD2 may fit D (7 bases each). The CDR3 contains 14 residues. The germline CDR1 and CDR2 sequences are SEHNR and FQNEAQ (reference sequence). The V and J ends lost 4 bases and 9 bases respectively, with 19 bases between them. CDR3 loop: CASSSQGSGTGQYF. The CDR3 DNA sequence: TGTGCCAGCAGCTCACAGGGGAGCGGGACCGGGCAGTACTTC. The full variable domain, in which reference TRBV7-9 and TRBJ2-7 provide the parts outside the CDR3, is DTGVSQNPRHKITKRGQNVTFRCDPISEHNRLYWYRQTLGQGPEFLTYFQNEAQLEKSRLLSDRFSAERPKGSFSTLEIQRTEQGDSAMYLCASSSQGSGTGQYFGPGTRLTVT.

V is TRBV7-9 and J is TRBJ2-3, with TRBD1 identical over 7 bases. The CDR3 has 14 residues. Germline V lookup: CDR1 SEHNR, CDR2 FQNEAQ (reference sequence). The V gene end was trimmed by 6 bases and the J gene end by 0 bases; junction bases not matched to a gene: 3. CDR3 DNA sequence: TGTGCCAGCAGATCGGGACAGAGCACAGATACGCAGTATTTT. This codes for CASRSGQSTDTQYF.